Presented here are 32 T cell receptor beta chains from one specimen sequenced in a study of cytomegalovirus exposure and HLA in healthy donors. With 60 Vbeta and 13 Jbeta primers, the PCR was carried out. The repertoire was sequenced with immunoSEQ multiplex PCR; TCRdb's copy has only in-frame clones and lacks some. The table has 100,000 to 120,000 clones, around 82% seen once; the top ten hold approximately 5%. Sequenced sample: PBMCs. The receptors here all came from a woman between 25 and 40 years old in good health and CMV-seropositive.

The chain joins TRBV5-4 to TRBJ2-1; a possible D gene is TRBD2 (7 bases). CDR1 SGHNT and CDR2 YYREEE come from the germline V gene (reference sequence). The CDR3 has 15 amino acids. Trimming took 4 bases from V and 6 from J, leaving 17 bases between them. In DNA form, the CDR3 reads TGTGCCAGCAGCCCCCTTGCGGGGGCTCTCAATGAGCAGTTCTTC. Protein product: CASSPLAGALNEQFF.

This clone was observed a handful of times. As DNA, the CDR3 is TGCGCCAGCAGTCTCACGGGGACAGGGGTATGGGAGACCCAGTACTTC. It translates to CASSLTGTGVWETQYF. V and J are TRBV23-1 and TRBJ2-5; TRBD1 matches at 10 bases. TRBV23-1 is an ORF; its function is uncertain. The CDR3 is 16 residues long. The V and J ends lost 4 bases and 5 bases, in that order; junction bases with no gene match: 10.

This chain uses TRBV30 with TRBJ2-5, with 12 bases identical to TRBD2. Trimming at V came to 3 bases and at J to 1 base, leaving 3 bases not matched to a gene. Germline CDR1 is GTSNPN and CDR2 is SVGIG (reference sequence). CDR3 length: 15 residues. CDR3 bases: TGTGCCTGGAGAGGACTAGCGGGGACCCAAGAGACCCAGTACTTC. Its translation: CAWRGLAGTQETQYF.

This chain joins TRBV5-1 and TRBJ2-1; the match to TRBD2 covers 10 bases. Germline CDR1 SGHRS, CDR2 YFSETQ. This CDR3 spans 16 amino acids. The J segment lost 7 bases and the V segment lost 0 bases, leaving 7 bases of the junction unmatched. CDR3 in DNA: TGCGCCAGCAGCTTGGAGTTAGCGGGAGGCGGGAATGAGCAGTTCTTC. It codes for CASSLELAGGGNEQFF. The variable domain in full, completed from reference TRBV5-1 and TRBJ2-1, reads KAGVTQTPRYLIKTRGQQVTLSCSPISGHRSVSWYQQTPGQGLQFLFEYFSETQRNKGNFPGRFSGRQFSNSRSEMNVSTLELGDSALYLCASSLELAGGGNEQFFGPGTRLTVL.

V is TRBV4-1 and J is TRBJ1-3; a possible D gene is TRBD1 (5 bases). The CDR3 consists of 16 residues. Trimming took 0 bases from V and 4 from J, leaving 13 bases between them. Germline-derived CDR1 and CDR2 are MGHRA and YSYEKL. In nucleotides, the CDR3 is TGCGCCAGCAGCCAAGAAGGCAGGGCTGAAGGAAACACCATATATTTT. As protein: CASSQEGRAEGNTIYF.

This clone showed up just once. V is TRBV5-1 and J is TRBJ2-1; possible D gene TRBD1, 5 bases. The CDR3 sequence is 15 residues long. V lost 2 bases and J lost 0, with 9 bases in between. CDR1 and CDR2 from the germline V gene are SGHRS and YFSETQ. DNA for the CDR3: TGCGCCAGCAGCTTACAGGCAAGCTCCTACAATGAGCAGTTCTTC. Amino acid sequence: CASSLQASSYNEQFF. Filled out from reference TRBV5-1 and TRBJ2-1, the complete variable domain reads KAGVTQTPRYLIKTRGQQVTLSCSPISGHRSVSWYQQTPGQGLQFLFEYFSETQRNKGNFPGRFSGRQFSNSRSEMNVSTLELGDSALYLCASSLQASSYNEQFFGPGTRLTVL.

This clone was counted a few times. The chain joins TRBV10-3 to TRBJ1-6, with unresolved D. CDR3 size: 16 residues. V lost 3 bases and J lost 3, with 12 bases in between. Looked up from germline, CDR1 is ENHRY and CDR2 is SYGVKD. In DNA form, the CDR3 reads TGTGCCATCAGTGAAGCGGAACGGGGCTATAATTCACCCCTCCACTTT. Translating it yields CAISEAERGYNSPLHF.

V usage is TRBV7-6 and J usage is TRBJ2-7; 10 bases agree with TRBD1. V dropped 5 bases and J dropped 2; count of bases not matched to a gene: 3. CDR1 is SGHVS, CDR2 FNYEAQ, per germline. CDR3 size: 14 residues. The CDR3 DNA is TGTGCCAGCAGCCTGGACAGGGGGGCCTACGAGCAGTACTTC. Its translation is CASSLDRGAYEQYF.

A single count supports this clone. CDR3 residues: CAWSKGTGLITDTQYF. CDR3 DNA: TGTGCCTGGAGTAAAGGGACAGGGCTGATCACAGATACGCAGTATTTT. The chain combines TRBV30 with TRBJ2-3; TRBD1 matches 9 bases. From germline, CDR1 is GTSNPN and CDR2 SVGIG (reference sequence). The CDR3 contains 16 residues. V gave up 2 bases and J gave up 2 bases; unmatched junction bases: 8.

V and J are TRBV5-8 and TRBJ2-7; D gene uncertain. The V end was cut by 4 bases, the J end by 2 bases, with 13 bases between. The CDR3 runs 14 residues. The V gene's germline CDR1 is SGHTS and CDR2 YDEGEE. CDR3: CASSVGDITYEQYF. CDR3 bases: TGTGCCAGCAGCGTCGGCGACATCACCTACGAGCAGTACTTC.

The V and J genes are TRBV6-1 and TRBJ2-2, with D possibly TRBD2 on 6 matching bases. From germline, CDR1 is MNHNS and CDR2 SASEGT. The CDR3 extends over 15 amino acids. The germline V and J ends were trimmed by 2 bases and 5 bases, with 12 bases remaining between them. CDR3 DNA sequence: TGTGCCAGCAGTGAATTTAGGGGAGGAACCGGGGAGCTGTTTTTT. Translating gives CASSEFRGGTGELFF.

The J gene is TRBJ2-7, the V gene TRBV5-1, with D possibly matching TRBD1 (6 bases). Germline lookup yields CDR1 SGHRS and CDR2 YFSETQ. Trimming removed 4 bases at V and 3 bases at J, with 17 bases between. There are 15 residues in the CDR3. The DNA of the CDR3 is TGCGCCAGCAGCATGACCGGGACACGAGACTACGAGCAGTACTTC. It translates to CASSMTGTRDYEQYF.

This rearrangement joins TRBV19 to TRBJ1-2; TRBD1 might be the D (5 bases). The length of the CDR3 is 14 residues. CDR1 LNHDA and CDR2 SQIVND come from the germline V gene (reference sequence). The V gene lost 2 bases and the J gene lost 4 bases, with 11 bases spanning the gap. The CDR3 region is CASSITQAVYGYTF. The CDR3 DNA sequence: TGTGCCAGTAGTATAACACAGGCTGTCTATGGCTACACCTTC.

This chain joins TRBV4-1 and TRBJ2-7, with 15 bases matching TRBD2. V was pared by 1 base and J by 0 bases, with 10 bases of the junction left unmatched. This CDR3 comprises 20 residues. Germline loops: CDR1 MGHRA, CDR2 YSYEKL. The CDR3 coding sequence is TGCGCCAGCAGCCAAGGATCCGGGACTAGCGGGAGGACGAGCTCCTACGAGCAGTACTTC. This codes for CASSQGSGTSGRTSSYEQYF.

V and J are TRBV5-1 and TRBJ1-4; no reliable D call. Germline values: CDR1 SGHRS, CDR2 YFSETQ. V was pared by 0 bases and J by 5 bases, with 5 bases between. This CDR3 is built from 13 residues. The CDR3 region is CASSLDQNEKLFF. As DNA, the CDR3 is TGCGCCAGCAGCTTGGATCAGAATGAAAAACTGTTTTTT.

The chain employs TRBV27 and TRBJ2-1; possibly TRBD2 for D (6 bases). The V gene lost 5 bases and the J gene lost 10 bases, with 15 bases spanning the gap. Germline loops: CDR1 MNHEY, CDR2 SMNVEV (reference sequence). This CDR3 is 13 amino acids long. The CDR3 reads CASSATLANEQFF. As DNA, the CDR3 is TGTGCCAGCAGTGCCACACTAGCAAACGAGCAGTTCTTC.

This rearrangement joins TRBV6-1 to TRBJ1-2; possible D gene TRBD1, 6 bases. Germline assignment: CDR1 MNHNS and CDR2 SASEGT. Trimming pared 1 base from V and 5 bases from J, leaving 11 bases between. The CDR3 is 14 residues long. The CDR3 sequence is CASSEGTALYGYTF. In DNA form, the CDR3 reads TGTGCCAGCAGTGAAGGGACAGCCTTGTATGGCTACACCTTC.

This chain joins TRBV6-6 and TRBJ2-5; TRBD2 aligns across 7 bases. Gene TRBJ2-7 matches the end of the DNA better, so the J call may be wrong. CDR3 length equals 16 residues. Germline CDR1 MNHNY, CDR2 SVGAGI (reference sequence). In DNA, the CDR3 is TGTGCCAGCAGTTACCCTACGGGACTAAGGCAAAACGAGCAGTACTTC. Its translation is CASSYPTGLRQNEQYF.

This chain links TRBV18 with TRBJ1-1; D is unresolved. Germline V gene lookup returns CDR1 KGHSH and CDR2 LQKENI. Trimming pared 3 bases from V and 5 bases from J, leaving 19 bases between. The CDR3 has 16 amino acids. DNA for the CDR3: TGTGCCAGCTCACCTCGTGGGGTAGGAGGAGGGACTGAAGCTTTCTTT. Protein: CASSPRGVGGGTEAFF.

This clone was recorded a few times. At one end the junction does not follow the germline gene, possibly because of a read error. The V gene is TRBV15, the J gene TRBJ1-2; tentative D call: TRBD1 (5 bases). The CDR3 length is 11 residues. Germline V lookup: CDR1 LNHNV, CDR2 YYDKDF (reference sequence). CDR3 sequence: CATSRDGRVHF. The CDR3 coding sequence is TGTGCCACCAGCAGAGATGGCAGGGTACACTTC.

The chain uses TRBV30 and TRBJ2-7, with 8 bases matching TRBD2. Germline CDR1 reads GTSNPN; CDR2 reads SVGIG (reference sequence). The CDR3 is 14 amino acids. The junction had 10 bases not matched to a gene; V was cut back by 5 bases and J by 4 bases. The CDR3 here is CAWDPAGENYEQYF. The DNA for the CDR3 is TGTGCCTGGGATCCAGCGGGGGAGAATTACGAGCAGTACTTC.

J is TRBJ1-4 and V is TRBV5-6; D possibly corresponds to TRBD1 (6 bases). The CDR3 has 14 residues. The germline CDR1 and CDR2 sequences are SGHDT and YYEEEE. Trimming left V 5 bases short and J 2 bases short, with 10 bases between. The CDR3 DNA is TGTGCCAGCAGAAAGAGGGGGACTAATGAAAAACTGTTTTTT. This gives the protein CASRKRGTNEKLFF.

V is TRBV19 and J is TRBJ2-7; 8 bases are shared with TRBD2. Unmatched junction bases numbered 11, after V lost 3 bases and J lost 4 bases. The length of the CDR3 is 16 residues. The germline CDR1 and CDR2 sequences are LNHDA and SQIVND (reference sequence). This CDR3 is CASSMQLSGGGYEQYF. The CDR3 bases are TGTGCCAGTAGTATGCAGCTGTCAGGCGGGGGGTACGAGCAGTACTTC.

This clone was seen just once. The chain recombines TRBV15 with TRBJ2-3; the match to TRBD2 covers 11 bases. Per the germline V gene, CDR1 is LNHNV and CDR2 is YYDKDF (reference sequence). The CDR3 length is 16 residues. V shed 5 bases and J 4 bases; nucleotides not matched to a gene: 8. The CDR3 reads CATSSPTSGGSDTQYF. CDR3 coding DNA: TGTGCCACCAGCTCCCCCACTAGCGGGGGTTCAGATACGCAGTATTTT.

This clone was counted between two and nine times. The chain links TRBV5-1 to TRBJ2-7; TRBD1 agrees at 7 bases. The germline gives CDR1 SGHRS, CDR2 YFSETQ. The CDR3 totals 13 residues. V lost 1 base, J lost 5 bases, and 3 bases stayed unmatched. CDR3: CASSLSTGDEQYF. The CDR3 nucleotides are TGCGCCAGCAGCTTGTCCACAGGGGACGAGCAGTACTTC.

This chain connects TRBV29-1 to TRBJ2-3; 9 positions match TRBD2. The CDR3 is made up of 13 amino acids. Germline CDR1 reads SQVTM; CDR2 reads ANQGSEA. V lost 5 bases and J lost 5; bases outside the gene matches: 5. The DNA for the CDR3 is TGCAGCGTTCGGACTAGCGTAGAAGATACGCAGTATTTT. Protein product: CSVRTSVEDTQYF.

This rearrangement joins TRBV7-6 to TRBJ2-7; 13 positions match TRBD2. Germline CDR1 reads SGHVS; CDR2 reads FNYEAQ. The CDR3 sequence is 15 residues long. V dropped 5 bases and J dropped 5; count of bases not matched to a gene: 6. The CDR3 DNA sequence: TGTGCCAGCAGCAAAACTAGCGGGAGGGCGGACGAGCAGTACTTC. Translated, it gives CASSKTSGRADEQYF.

This chain connects TRBV7-9 to TRBJ1-5; D is uncertain. Germline V gene lookup returns CDR1 SEHNR and CDR2 FQNEAQ (reference sequence). The CDR3 extends over 12 amino acids. V was trimmed by 4 bases and J by 7 bases, leaving 8 bases between them. CDR3 region: CASSSPPQPQHF. The DNA of the CDR3 is TGTGCCAGCAGCTCCCCTCCGCAGCCCCAGCATTTT.

The J gene is TRBJ1-4, the V gene TRBV5-4, with D unresolved. The ends were cut back, 0 bases at V and 8 bases at J, with 23 bases in the middle. CDR1 and CDR2 (germline): SGHNT, YYREEE (reference sequence). There are 18 residues in the CDR3. CDR3 DNA: TGTGCCAGCAGCTTGGGGTCGACGGACCCAACACCGGGGGAAAAACTGTTTTTT. Its protein product is CASSLGSTDPTPGEKLFF.

The chain is built from TRBV21-1 and TRBJ1-4. TRBV21-1 is a pseudogene. The CDR3 consists of 10 residues. The CDR3 is CVVLNEKLFF. Here the CDR3 DNA reads TGTGTCGTGTTAAATGAAAAACTGTTTTTT.

The rearrangement links TRBV10-2 to TRBJ2-1; TRBD2 aligns across 10 bases. The CDR3 runs to 14 residues. Germline loops: CDR1 WSHSY, CDR2 SAAADI. V was pared by 4 bases and J by 9 bases, with 6 bases of the junction left unmatched. The CDR3, as DNA: TGCGCCAGCAGTGTCAGCGGGGGGGTGGGTGAGCAGTTCTTC. Translation gives CASSVSGGVGEQFF.

This sequence joins TRBV27 and TRBJ2-7; a possible D gene is TRBD2 (6 bases). The CDR3 consists of 14 residues. The V end was cut by 5 bases, the J end by 3 bases, with 14 bases between. Germline loops: CDR1 MNHEY, CDR2 SMNVEV (reference sequence). The CDR3 reads CASSPLATYYEQYF. The DNA of the CDR3 is TGTGCCAGCAGTCCTCTAGCGACTTACTACGAGCAGTACTTC.